This T cell receptor (beta chain) originates from a study of cytomegalovirus exposure and HLA in healthy donors. Study-level results: It has been reported that TCR beta sequences accurately predicted the HLA-A and HLA-B alleles of most subjects. In a later analysis, a missense DCLRE1C variant was linked to TCR beta V- and J-gene trimming.

With respect to this clone: As yet, its antigen is unknown.

PCR was performed using 60 Vbeta and 13 Jbeta primers. Assay: immunoSEQ multiplex PCR; the TCRdb copy retains only in-frame clones and omits some. The table includes roughly 130,000 clones, about two thirds detected once. Looked up from germline, CDR1 is SNHLY and CDR2 is FYNNEI. The V end lost 7 bases, the J end lost 7 bases, and 8 bases lay between the germline ends. CDR3 length: 11 amino acids. Input material: PBMCs. The clonotype originates from a man aged 35 to 55 in good health and CMV-seropositive. The chain combines TRBV2 with TRBJ2-1; D possibly corresponds to TRBD1 (6 bases). CDR3 sequence reads: CASIRGNEQFF. The CDR3 DNA reads as TGTGCCAGCATAAGGGGGAATGAGCAGTTCTTC.